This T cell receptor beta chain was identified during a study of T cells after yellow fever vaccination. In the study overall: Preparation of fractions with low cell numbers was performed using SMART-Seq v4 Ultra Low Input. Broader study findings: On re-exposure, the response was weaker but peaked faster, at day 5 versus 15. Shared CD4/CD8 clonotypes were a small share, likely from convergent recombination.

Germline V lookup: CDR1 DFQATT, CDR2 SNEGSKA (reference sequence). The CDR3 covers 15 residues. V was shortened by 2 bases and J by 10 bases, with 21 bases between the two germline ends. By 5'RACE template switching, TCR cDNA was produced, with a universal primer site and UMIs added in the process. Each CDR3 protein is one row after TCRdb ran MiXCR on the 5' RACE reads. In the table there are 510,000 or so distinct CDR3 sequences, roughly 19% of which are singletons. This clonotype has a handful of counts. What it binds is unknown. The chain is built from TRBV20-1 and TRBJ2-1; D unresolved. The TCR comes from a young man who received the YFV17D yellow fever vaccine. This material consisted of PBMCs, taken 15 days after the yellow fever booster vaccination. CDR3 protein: CSARLRTYPTIEQFF. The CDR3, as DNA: TGCAGTGCTAGATTACGCACTTACCCAACAATCGAGCAGTTCTTC.